This T cell receptor (beta chain) was recovered during a study of regulatory T cells in long-lasting Graves disease. Germline loops: CDR1 SGHDN, CDR2 FVKESK. This CDR3 is built from 18 residues. V lost 2 bases and J lost 7; bases outside the gene matches: 14. Arm-PCR with iRepertoire HTBI primers amplified the CDR3 regions for these TCR beta libraries. Each CDR3 protein gets one entry after TCRdb re-called the multiplex PCR reads with MiXCR. Counted here are some 500,000 distinct CDR3 sequences, less than 15% occurring once; the ten biggest clones make up 10%. Time point here: newly diagnosed GD, antithyroid drugs for less than 3 months. Scientists built the TCR library using RNA that was extracted from PBMCs. These data also formed part of another study, on T cells in Graves' hyperthyroidism and ophthalmopathy. From that second work: Lactation, pregnancy, other autoimmune disease or uncontrolled infection excluded patients. Ophthalmopathy and stable hyperthyroidism were separated by a 13 V-J model.

This chain connects TRBV14 to TRBJ2-1; 10 bases match TRBD1. The sequenced sample was peripheral blood mononuclear cells (PBMCs), obtained at new diagnosis, from a patient treated with antithyroid drugs. This receptor was taken from a young man with Graves disease. CDR3 sequence reads: CASSQPPGQGRLQNEQFF. The CDR3 DNA reads TGTGCCAGCAGCCAACCCCCGGGACAGGGGAGACTACAGAATGAGCAGTTCTTC.